The 27 T cell receptor beta chains below come from one sample, sequenced in a study of cytomegalovirus exposure and HLA in healthy donors. The PCR employed 60 Vbeta primers together with 13 Jbeta primers. Clones were sequenced by immunoSEQ multiplex PCR, and TCRdb holds only the in-frame ones, with some missing. The table lists approximately 110,000 clones. Sequencing was done on a sample of PBMCs. All receptors come from a man between 18 and 29 years old in good health and CMV-seronegative.

V and J are TRBV30 and TRBJ2-1; TRBD2 agrees at 13 bases. In germline, CDR1 is GTSNPN, CDR2 SVGIG (reference sequence). This CDR3 contains 15 residues. V was pared by 1 base and J by 7 bases, with 4 bases of the junction left unmatched. CDR3 sequence: CAWSAGLAGFNEQFF. The CDR3 coding sequence is TGTGCCTGGAGTGCGGGACTAGCGGGATTTAATGAGCAGTTCTTC.

The rearrangement uses TRBV5-4 and TRBJ2-7, with TRBD1 matching 10 bases. Germline CDR1 SGHNT, CDR2 YYREEE (reference sequence). The V and J ends lost 4 bases and 2 bases, in that order; junction bases with no gene match: 6. The CDR3 extends over 15 amino acids. For the CDR3, the DNA is TGTGCCAGCAGCGCGCCCGGGACAGGGGCCTACGAGCAGTACTTC. The encoded protein is CASSAPGTGAYEQYF.

The genes are TRBV19 and TRBJ2-7; D may be TRBD2 (5 bases). The CDR3 length is 13 residues. V was clipped by 10 bases and J by 4 bases, with 17 bases between them. In germline, CDR1 is LNHDA, CDR2 SQIVND (reference sequence). The CDR3 DNA sequence: TGTGCCATTTCGACTACACCATTTTACGAGCAGTACTTC. It translates to CAISTTPFYEQYF. The full variable domain, with the rest looked up from reference TRBV19 and TRBJ2-7, is DGGITQSPKYLFRKEGQNVTLSCEQNLNHDAMYWYRQDPGQGLRLIYYSQIVNDFQKGDIAEGYSVSREKKESFPLTVTSAQKNPTAFYLCAISTTPFYEQYFGPGTRLTVT.

The rearrangement links TRBV5-1 to TRBJ2-5, with 11 nucleotides matching TRBD2. With the DNA end fitting TRBJ2-7 better, the J assignment may be wrong. The length of the CDR3 is 15 residues. Per germline, CDR1 SGHRS and CDR2 YFSETQ. The CDR3 reads CASSVGLAVSYEQYF. DNA for the CDR3: TGCGCCAGCAGCGTGGGACTAGCGGTCTCCTACGAGCAGTACTTC.

The chain carries TRBV9 and TRBJ1-2; TRBD1 matches at 10 bases. The V segment lost 3 bases and the J segment 5 bases; nucleotides outside the gene matches: 10. The CDR3 runs 16 residues. Per the germline V gene, CDR1 is SGDLS and CDR2 is YYNGEE. The DNA for the CDR3 is TGTGCCAGCAGCGAGGGGGCAGGACAGGGGGTATATGGCTACACCTTC. Translation gives CASSEGAGQGVYGYTF.

The chain uses TRBV6-5 and TRBJ1-1; tentative D call: TRBD1 (6 bases). The CDR3 contains 14 residues. Trimming cost V 6 bases and J 1 base, with 12 bases left between them. Germline V gives CDR1 MNHEY, CDR2 SVGAGI. Here the CDR3 reads CASSIQGQNTEAFF. Here the CDR3 DNA reads TGTGCCAGCAGCATACAGGGTCAGAACACTGAAGCTTTCTTT.

The rearrangement joins TRBV25-1 to TRBJ2-6; D is possibly TRBD1 (6 bases). CDR3 length equals 16 residues. Germline assignment: CDR1 MGHDK and CDR2 SYGVNS. With 4 bases removed from V and 0 bases from J, the gap between germline ends came to 10 bases. The CDR3 sequence is CASSVIGGSGANVLTF. In DNA, the CDR3 is TGTGCCAGCAGTGTAATAGGGGGCTCTGGGGCCAACGTCCTGACTTTC.

This sequence joins TRBV30 and TRBJ1-1; TRBD1 might be the D (6 bases). The germline V gene has CDR1 GTSNPN and CDR2 SVGIG (reference sequence). There are 15 residues in the CDR3. The V and J ends lost 1 base and 1 base respectively, with 13 bases between them. The CDR3 nucleotides are TGTGCCTGGAGTGGGGGCGTCAGGGGGAACACTGAAGCTTTCTTT. Encoded protein: CAWSGGVRGNTEAFF.

The J gene is TRBJ2-7, the V gene TRBV5-6, with TRBD2 matching 10 bases. V lost 0 bases to trimming and J lost 7 bases; unmatched junction nucleotides: 4. The length of the CDR3 is 14 residues. Germline V gene lookup returns CDR1 SGHDT and CDR2 YYEEEE. The CDR3 loop is CASSLEGLAVEQYF. The CDR3 coding sequence is TGTGCCAGCAGCTTGGAAGGACTAGCGGTAGAGCAGTACTTC.

This sequence joins TRBV7-2 and TRBJ1-5; D uncertain. V lost 0 bases, J lost 2 bases, and 14 bases lay in between. This CDR3 is built from 17 residues. Germline loops: CDR1 SGHTA, CDR2 FQGNSA. The CDR3 DNA is TGTGCCAGCAGCTTAGCCCCGCCCCCCGGGGGCAATCAGCCCCAGCATTTT. Translation: CASSLAPPPGGNQPQHF.

The chain uses TRBV13 and TRBJ1-2; no definite D call. The CDR3 loop spans 15 amino acids. The germline V and J ends were trimmed by 4 bases and 0 bases, with 12 bases remaining between them. Looked up from germline, CDR1 is PRHDT and CDR2 is FYEKMQ (reference sequence). In DNA, the CDR3 is TGTGCCAGCAGCTCACAACGGGGAGCTAACTATGGCTACACCTTC. Its protein is CASSSQRGANYGYTF.

The CDR3 DNA sequence: TGCGCCAGCAGCCGTGGGGAGAGCACAGATACGCAGTATTTT. This sequence encodes CASSRGESTDTQYF. V gene TRBV5-1 combines with J gene TRBJ2-3; D might be TRBD2 (5 bases). V was shortened by 4 bases and J by 0 bases, with 9 bases between the two germline ends. This CDR3 comprises 14 residues. Germline CDR1 is SGHRS and CDR2 is YFSETQ.

CDR3 bases: TGCGCCAGCAGCCAATTCGCGAGGGTCCTCTCCTACGAGCAGTACTTC. Translated, it gives CASSQFARVLSYEQYF. V is TRBV4-1 and J is TRBJ2-7; TRBD2 is a possible D gene (5 bases). The CDR3 has 16 residues. Germline V gives CDR1 MGHRA, CDR2 YSYEKL. Trimming cost V 2 bases and J 0 bases, with 14 bases left between them.

This chain links TRBV15 with TRBJ1-5; TRBD1 might be the D (5 bases). V was shortened by 3 bases and J by 6 bases, with 21 bases between the two germline ends. CDR3 size: 17 residues. Germline V gene sequence: CDR1 LNHNV, CDR2 YYDKDF (reference sequence). CDR3 in amino acids: CATSSSRLGREVQPQHF. In nucleotides, the CDR3 is TGTGCCACCAGCAGTTCCCGTCTAGGCAGGGAGGTTCAGCCCCAGCATTTT.

The rearrangement joins TRBV5-1 to TRBJ2-7; tentative D call: TRBD2 (5 bases). Germline assignment: CDR1 SGHRS and CDR2 YFSETQ. CDR3 length: 16 amino acids. The V end was cut by 3 bases, the J end by 1 base, with 17 bases between. CDR3 coding DNA: TGCGCCAGCAGCTCCGGACTCCGACCATATTCCTACGAGCAGTACTTC. This gives the protein CASSSGLRPYSYEQYF.

The genes are TRBV4-1 and TRBJ2-3; TRBD2 matches 8 bases. The germline gives CDR1 MGHRA, CDR2 YSYEKL. J gave up 2 bases and V 2 bases, and 3 bases lay outside the gene matches. The CDR3 is 15 residues long. CDR3 protein: CASSQLAGTTDTQYF. CDR3 coding DNA: TGCGCCAGCAGCCAATTAGCGGGAACCACAGATACGCAGTATTTT.

J is TRBJ2-3 and V is TRBV27, with D unclear. CDR3 length: 14 residues. Between the trimmed V and J ends, which lost 2 bases and 0 bases, there was a span of 6 bases. CDR1 and CDR2 from the germline V gene are MNHEY and SMNVEV (reference sequence). The CDR3 region is CASSLDGSTDTQYF. CDR3 DNA sequence: TGTGCCAGCAGTTTAGACGGGAGCACAGATACGCAGTATTTT.

This rearrangement joins TRBV6-5 to TRBJ2-1; D is uncertain. Trimming stripped 7 bases from V and 9 bases from J, with 16 bases between. In germline, CDR1 is MNHEY, CDR2 SVGAGI. This CDR3 contains 13 residues. The CDR3 reads CASTNPGIGEQFF. CDR3 coding DNA: TGTGCCAGCACCAACCCAGGTATTGGTGAGCAGTTCTTC.

The V gene is TRBV11-2, the J gene TRBJ2-7; 8 bases match TRBD1. Germline loops: CDR1 SGHAT, CDR2 FQNNGV. This CDR3 spans 15 amino acids. After removal of 3 bases from V and 3 bases from J, the junction contained 7 bases not matched to a gene. The DNA for the CDR3 is TGTGCCAGCAGCTTGGCCGGGACAGGTCACTACGAGCAGTACTTC. Protein product: CASSLAGTGHYEQYF.

This chain links TRBV5-4 with TRBJ2-2; D perhaps matches TRBD2 (6 bases). Trimming cost V 3 bases and J 6 bases, with 9 bases left between them. Per the germline V gene, CDR1 is SGHNT and CDR2 is YYREEE (reference sequence). CDR3 length: 13 amino acids. The CDR3 spells CASSSTSPGELFF. CDR3 coding DNA: TGTGCCAGCAGCTCTACTAGCCCCGGGGAGCTGTTTTTT.

The rearrangement uses TRBV5-1 and TRBJ1-5, with 8 bases fitting TRBD1. Germline V CDR1 and CDR2: SGHRS, YFSETQ. CDR3 size: 16 residues. The trim removed 4 bases at V and 2 bases at J, leaving 8 bases unmatched. This CDR3 is CASSPGTGGGNQPQHF. For the CDR3, the DNA is TGCGCCAGCAGCCCCGGGACAGGTGGAGGCAATCAGCCCCAGCATTTT.

The V and J genes are TRBV7-9 and TRBJ1-3; no reliable D call. Trimming shortened V by 7 bases and J by 0 bases, and 16 bases separated the two germline ends. Germline V gives CDR1 SEHNR, CDR2 FQNEAQ (reference sequence). CDR3 size: 16 residues. CDR3 nucleotide sequence: TGTGCCAGCACCCTAAGTCTGAGGAGCTCTGGAAACACCATATATTTT. It codes for CASTLSLRSSGNTIYF.

The chain has TRBV29-1 and TRBJ1-1; tentative D call: TRBD1 (5 bases). This CDR3 is built from 12 residues. Germline V gene data show CDR1 as SQVTM and CDR2 as ANQGSEA. Trimming took 4 bases from V and 3 from J, leaving 9 bases between them. The CDR3 loop reads CSVVLGDTEAFF. The CDR3 nucleotides are TGCAGCGTTGTCTTAGGGGACACTGAAGCTTTCTTT.

This chain links TRBV9 with TRBJ1-5; maybe TRBD1 (5 bases). This CDR3 has 15 residues. CDR1 is SGDLS, CDR2 YYNGEE, per germline. V was clipped by 0 bases and J by 1 base, with 8 bases between them. The CDR3, as DNA: TGTGCCAGCAGCGTAGGGAAGGGGAGCAATCAGCCCCAGCATTTT. The encoded protein is CASSVGKGSNQPQHF.

J is TRBJ1-4 and V is TRBV5-1; the match to TRBD1 covers 9 bases. Per the germline V gene, CDR1 is SGHRS and CDR2 is YFSETQ. The junction had 6 bases not matched to a gene; V was cut back by 4 bases and J by 8 bases. The CDR3 runs to 14 residues. This chain's CDR3 is CASSGTGPGEKLFF. In nucleotides, the CDR3 is TGCGCCAGCAGCGGGACAGGGCCGGGCGAAAAACTGTTTTTT.

This chain joins TRBV7-9 and TRBJ1-1; tentatively, D is TRBD1 (5 bases). The length of the CDR3 is 13 residues. Germline CDR1 reads SEHNR; CDR2 reads FQNEAQ (reference sequence). The V end was cut by 5 bases, the J end by 4 bases, with 11 bases between. CDR3 DNA sequence: TGTGCCAGCAGCCTGCAGCAGGGCACTGAAGCTTTCTTT. As protein: CASSLQQGTEAFF.

This chain uses TRBV7-8 with TRBJ2-7; the D gene is possibly TRBD1 (7 bases). V was shortened by 1 base and J by 3 bases, with 13 bases between the two germline ends. From germline, CDR1 is SGHVS and CDR2 FQNEAQ. The CDR3 consists of 15 residues. CDR3 sequence: CASSLGQGGFYEQYF. CDR3 DNA sequence: TGTGCCAGCAGCTTAGGGCAGGGGGGTTTCTACGAGCAGTACTTC.